These 27 T cell receptor beta chains were sequenced from one sample in a study of shared clonotypes between healthy human individuals (dated by TCRdb to 2018 to 2020). To prepare the library, the immunoSEQ multiplex PCR assay was applied. TCRdb holds this immuneACCESS table with in-frame rearrangements only. Some clones are missing; in checked studies, unresolved V genes explain under half, and the rest has no known cause. The sample table lists some 2.1 million clones, approximately 94% of them with a count of one. Roughly 1.1% of the sample belongs to the ten largest clones. For the CD8 naive samples, CD45RO-negative cells were positively selected for CCR7, yielding a CD45RA+CCR7+ population from which TemRA cells were excluded. The source material was naive CD8+ T cells sorted from blood. The label giving this sample's cell subset or site can be read as: CD45RA+CCR7+. The source of these receptors is a man aged 18 to 30 in good health.

The V and J genes are TRBV9 and TRBJ2-5; 10 bases are a match to TRBD2. Germline V gene sequence: CDR1 SGDLS, CDR2 YYNGEE. V shed 4 bases, J shed 4 bases, and the junction held 10 bases outside the gene matches. This CDR3 is built from 16 residues. The DNA of the CDR3 is TGTGCCAGCAGCCTACTAGCGGGGACTACCGGAGAGACCCAGTACTTC. This codes for CASSLLAGTTGETQYF.

The CDR3 coding sequence is TGTGCCAGCAGCTTAGAAGGCTTTCCCGGGGAGCTGTTTTTT. Its translation: CASSLEGFPGELFF. This sequence joins TRBV13 and TRBJ2-2; no reliable D call. This CDR3 has 14 amino acids. V lost 1 base, J lost 6 bases, and 9 bases lay in between. Germline V lookup: CDR1 PRHDT, CDR2 FYEKMQ (reference sequence).

This clone came up once. The chain is built from TRBV14 and TRBJ1-4; D ambiguous. The CDR3 covers 16 residues. Germline V gene lookup returns CDR1 SGHDN and CDR2 FVKESK. Trimming shortened V by 0 bases and J by 1 base, and 9 bases separated the two germline ends. The CDR3 loop reads CASSQDSEGTNEKLFF. The CDR3 nucleotides are TGTGCCAGCAGCCAAGATAGCGAGGGAACTAATGAAAAACTGTTTTTT.

The chain carries TRBV7-9 and TRBJ2-7, with a possible D match to TRBD1 (6 bases). Between the trimmed V and J ends, which lost 0 bases and 3 bases, there was a span of 15 bases. The CDR3 extends over 16 amino acids. Germline V gives CDR1 SEHNR, CDR2 FQNEAQ (reference sequence). CDR3 nucleotide sequence: TGTGCCAGCAGCTTAGCGAGGGGGACCCTCAGCTACGAGCAGTACTTC. This translates into CASSLARGTLSYEQYF.

As for this clone: The conserved phenylalanine or tryptophan normally closing the CDR3 is absent here, so this likely arose from a read error. This rearrangement joins TRBV7-9 to TRBJ1-2; D not resolved. The germline V and J ends were trimmed by 5 bases and 5 bases, with 12 bases remaining between them. The CDR3 loop spans 13 amino acids. From germline, CDR1 is SEHNR and CDR2 FQNEAQ (reference sequence). This chain's CDR3 is CASSPATHYGYTL. As DNA, the CDR3 is TGTGCCAGCAGCCCCGCGACACATTATGGCTACACCCTC.

This chain uses TRBV7-8 with TRBJ2-3, with 7 bases aligning to TRBD2. Unmatched junction bases numbered 8, after V lost 3 bases and J lost 5 bases. The CDR3 runs 15 residues. Germline CDR1 reads SGHVS; CDR2 reads FQNEAQ. CDR3 sequence: CASSLTSWVIDTQYF. The CDR3 coding sequence is TGTGCCAGCAGCTTGACTAGCTGGGTGATAGATACGCAGTATTTT.

The chain links TRBV7-9 to TRBJ1-1; the D is unclear. With 7 bases removed from V and 4 bases from J, the gap between germline ends came to 7 bases. Per germline, CDR1 SEHNR and CDR2 FQNEAQ (reference sequence). This CDR3 has 11 residues. The CDR3 DNA follows: TGTGCCAGCATGGGTAGCACTGAAGCTTTCTTT. Translation: CASMGSTEAFF.

The genes are TRBV5-4 and TRBJ2-3, with unresolved D. The germline V gene encodes CDR1 SGHNT and CDR2 YYREEE (reference sequence). V lost 2 bases to trimming and J lost 3 bases, with 7 bases between them. This CDR3 contains 13 residues. CDR3 loop: CASSFSDTDTQYF. In nucleotides, the CDR3 is TGTGCCAGCAGCTTCTCCGATACAGATACGCAGTATTTT.

The V and J genes are TRBV6-5 and TRBJ1-3; D not resolved. Per the germline V gene, CDR1 is MNHEY and CDR2 is SVGAGI. The CDR3 consists of 15 residues. V was trimmed by 2 bases and J by 0 bases, leaving 8 bases between them. In DNA, the CDR3 is TGTGCCAGCAGTTACCTTTGGGGCTCTGGAAACACCATATATTTT. Translating it yields CASSYLWGSGNTIYF.

The chain couples TRBV9 to TRBJ1-3; D not resolved. The V gene lost 0 bases and the J gene lost 0 bases, with 10 bases spanning the gap. CDR3 length: 16 residues. Germline-derived CDR1 and CDR2 are SGDLS and YYNGEE. The CDR3 DNA is TGTGCCAGCAGCGTAGGAGAACTATACTCTGGAAACACCATATATTTT. Translation gives CASSVGELYSGNTIYF. Drawing the rest from reference TRBV9 and TRBJ1-3, the complete variable domain is DSGVTQTPKHLITATGQRVTLRCSPRSGDLSVYWYQQSLDQGLQFLIQYYNGEERAKGNILERFSAQQFPDLHSELNLSSLELGDSALYFCASSVGELYSGNTIYFGEGSWLTVV.

This chain links TRBV5-4 with TRBJ2-7; no definite D call. The germline V gene encodes CDR1 SGHNT and CDR2 YYREEE (reference sequence). The CDR3 loop spans 14 amino acids. Trimming removed 0 bases from V and 3 bases from J, with 10 bases in between. CDR3 sequence: CASSLAELHYEQYF. CDR3 DNA sequence: TGTGCCAGCAGCTTGGCCGAACTGCACTACGAGCAGTACTTC.

This clone was recorded only once. The chain combines TRBV27 with TRBJ2-7; TRBD2 matches 9 bases. Germline values: CDR1 MNHEY, CDR2 SMNVEV (reference sequence). The J segment lost 3 bases and the V segment lost 2 bases, leaving 8 bases of the junction unmatched. The CDR3 length is 16 residues. CDR3 loop: CASSLSSGGRHYEQYF. The CDR3 nucleotides read TGTGCCAGCAGTTTAAGCAGCGGGGGGCGACACTACGAGCAGTACTTC.

This sequence joins TRBV28 and TRBJ1-2, with D possibly TRBD1 on 5 matching bases. Trimming left V 3 bases short and J 2 bases short, with 13 bases between. CDR1 is MDHEN, CDR2 SYDVKM, per germline. The CDR3 totals 15 residues. The CDR3 nucleotides read TGTGCCAGCAGTTTGAGAAAGGGGCCCAACTATGGCTACACCTTC. It specifies CASSLRKGPNYGYTF.

The CDR3 nucleotides are TGTGCCAGCAGCTCCCCGGGGGGGTCCTACGAGCAGTACTTC. Translation: CASSSPGGSYEQYF. J is TRBJ2-7 and V is TRBV5-6; 8 bases map to TRBD2. The germline CDR1 and CDR2 sequences are SGHDT and YYEEEE. The trim removed 3 bases at V and 1 base at J, leaving 3 bases unmatched. CDR3 length: 14 residues. Full variable domain (rest looked up from reference TRBV5-6 and TRBJ2-7): DAGVTQSPTHLIKTRGQQVTLRCSPKSGHDTVSWYQQALGQGPQFIFQYYEEEERQRGNFPDRFSGHQFPNYSSELNVNALLLGDSALYLCASSSPGGSYEQYFGPGTRLTVT.

Of note for this clone: The same CDR3 arises from other DNA sequences in this sample as well. The chain carries TRBV2 and TRBJ1-1; D is unresolved. Germline-derived CDR1 and CDR2 are SNHLY and FYNNEI. CDR3 length: 13 amino acids. The V and J ends lost 3 bases and 2 bases respectively, with 7 bases between them. CDR3 sequence (DNA): TGTGCCAGCAGTGATACAGTCAACACTGAAGCTTTCTTT. Translated, it gives CASSDTVNTEAFF.

The chain combines TRBV19 with TRBJ1-3; no definite D call. V was clipped by 11 bases and J by 0 bases, with 11 bases between them. Germline V gene sequence: CDR1 LNHDA, CDR2 SQIVND (reference sequence). The CDR3 runs to 13 residues. The CDR3 DNA reads TGTGCCGCCGGCGGGAGCTCTGGAAACACCATATATTTT. The encoded protein is CAAGGSSGNTIYF.

The chain joins TRBV6-1 to TRBJ1-1; tentatively, D is TRBD1 (5 bases). This CDR3 region has 14 residues. Trimming cost V 5 bases and J 3 bases, with 13 bases left between them. Germline CDR1 MNHNS, CDR2 SASEGT. DNA for the CDR3: TGTGCCAGCAGTCGCGTATCGGGGGACACTGAAGCTTTCTTT. It specifies CASSRVSGDTEAFF.

This chain links TRBV11-2 with TRBJ2-7, with 9 bases that match TRBD1. V shed 3 bases, J shed 6 bases, and the junction held 6 bases outside the gene matches. The CDR3 length is 14 residues. Per germline, CDR1 SGHAT and CDR2 FQNNGV. DNA of the CDR3: TGTGCCAGCAGCTTCCTTGGGACAGGGAGCGAGCAGTACTTC. It translates to CASSFLGTGSEQYF.

This CDR3 is CASVYTEAFF. In DNA form, the CDR3 reads TGTGCCAGCGTCTATACTGAAGCTTTCTTT. This chain uses TRBV2 with TRBJ1-1; no clear D. This CDR3 spans 10 amino acids. Germline V gives CDR1 SNHLY, CDR2 FYNNEI. V was shortened by 8 bases and J by 5 bases, with 6 bases between the two germline ends.

This chain uses TRBV30 with TRBJ2-1; 14 bases agree with TRBD2. J gave up 6 bases and V 1 base, and 5 bases lay outside the gene matches. The CDR3 consists of 16 residues. The germline V gene has CDR1 GTSNPN and CDR2 SVGIG (reference sequence). CDR3 protein: CAWSERTSGRPNEQFF. CDR3 DNA: TGTGCCTGGAGTGAAAGGACTAGCGGGAGGCCCAATGAGCAGTTCTTC.

The rearrangement joins TRBV4-3 to TRBJ2-1; tentative D call: TRBD2 (6 bases). The CDR3 runs 15 residues. The V and J ends lost 1 base and 4 bases respectively, with 11 bases between them. Germline CDR1 LGHNA, CDR2 YSLEER. The CDR3: CASSQAGTFYNEQFF. The CDR3 DNA reads as TGCGCCAGCAGCCAAGCTGGGACTTTTTACAATGAGCAGTTCTTC.

With regard to this clone: This sample includes further DNA sequences coding for the same CDR3. V gene TRBV4-3 combines with J gene TRBJ1-4, with a tentative D call TRBD1 (5 bases). Germline-derived CDR1 and CDR2 are LGHNA and YSLEER. This CDR3 spans 15 amino acids. V dropped 1 base and J dropped 4 bases, with 10 bases sitting between them. The CDR3 reads CASSQGTGLNEKLFF. CDR3 in DNA: TGCGCCAGCAGCCAAGGTACAGGACTTAATGAAAAACTGTTTTTT.

The J gene is TRBJ1-2, the V gene TRBV6-4, with D maybe TRBD1 (5 bases). Trimming cost V 11 bases and J 2 bases, with 12 bases left between them. Per germline, CDR1 MRHNA and CDR2 SNTAGT. The CDR3 loop spans 12 amino acids. The CDR3, as DNA: TGTGCCTCCGAGGCAGGGAACTATGGCTACACCTTC. Translation gives CASEAGNYGYTF.

This chain joins TRBV7-8 and TRBJ1-2; D is uncertain. The CDR3 length is 14 residues. Germline-derived CDR1 and CDR2 are SGHVS and FQNEAQ. V was clipped by 5 bases and J by 3 bases, with 13 bases between them. In DNA form, the CDR3 reads TGTGCCAGCAGCCGGGTTGAGGAGTACTATGGCTACACCTTC. Its translation: CASSRVEEYYGYTF.

This clone appeared a single time. Different DNA sequences within this sample yield the same CDR3. The chain employs TRBV19 and TRBJ2-5, with D unclear. Deletions cut 0 bases from V and 3 bases from J, with 5 bases between. The CDR3 is 13 residues long. CDR1 is LNHDA and CDR2 is SQIVND in the germline V gene (reference sequence). The CDR3 DNA sequence: TGTGCCAGTAGTATAGATTACGAAGAGACCCAGTACTTC. This translates into CASSIDYEETQYF.

The chain couples TRBV21-1 to TRBJ2-7; the DNA was not used to check the table's D call, TRBD2. TRBV21-1 is described as a pseudogene. CDR3 length: 15 residues. In DNA, the CDR3 is TGTGCCAGCAGGACCGGGACTAGCGGACCCTACGAGCAGTACTTC. The encoded protein is CASRTGTSGPYEQYF.

The V call is TRBV4-1, the J call TRBJ2-7; D is possibly TRBD2 (6 bases). Looked up from germline, CDR1 is MGHRA and CDR2 is YSYEKL. Trimming left V 5 bases short and J 6 bases short, with 14 bases between. This CDR3 is built from 13 residues. The CDR3 spells CASSAGNSPEQYF. In DNA form, the CDR3 reads TGCGCCAGCAGCGCGGGGAATAGTCCCGAGCAGTACTTC.